This section outlines one T cell receptor (beta chain) sequence together with its context. This specimen comes from a study of blood T cell repertoires in COVID-19. Study background: Samples of COVID-19 (acute and convalescent) were obtained from the United States, Italy and Spain.

As processed by the authors: Using reference gene primer amplification, nucleated cell counts were estimated. Data came from immunoSEQ multiplex PCR; TCRdb stores just in-frame clones and leaves some out. Clonal size and the V and J genes are those of that table, whereas D and trimming came from the DNA. Altogether about 100,000 clones are present, 65% to 90% being singletons, with the ten largest covering roughly 2.5%. Participants were aged roughly 18 to 89 years from around 25 US areas. Germline CDR1 SQVTM, CDR2 ANQGSEA. CDR3 length: 15 amino acids. J gave up 2 bases and V 6 bases, and 7 bases lay outside the gene matches.

The receptor was derived from a woman between 50 and 59 years old who had recovered from COVID-19. The material sequenced was PBMCs or T cells enriched from blood (not recorded which). This chain joins TRBV29-1 and TRBJ2-3, with 11 nucleotides matching TRBD1. CDR3 loop: CSVWDRGSPTDTQYF. The CDR3, as DNA: TGCAGCGTATGGGACAGGGGGTCTCCCACAGATACGCAGTATTTT.